This T cell receptor beta chain was found in a study of blood T cell repertoires in COVID-19. This clone was counted a few times. The assay was immunoSEQ multiplex PCR, and TCRdb's table has in-frame clones only and misses some. This table has about 200,000 clones, around 82% appearing once. V gave up 3 bases and J gave up 10 bases, with 12 bases separating them. This CDR3 contains 12 residues. Germline loops: CDR1 SEHNR, CDR2 FQNEAQ (reference sequence). V gene TRBV7-9 combines with J gene TRBJ1-1, with a weak D call TRBD1 (5 bases). The clonotype originates from a middle-aged woman with acute or convalescent COVID-19. Input material: peripheral blood. The CDR3 DNA reads as TGTGCCAGCAGCTTTGTTGACAGTTTAGCTTTCTTT. Residues: CASSFVDSLAFF.